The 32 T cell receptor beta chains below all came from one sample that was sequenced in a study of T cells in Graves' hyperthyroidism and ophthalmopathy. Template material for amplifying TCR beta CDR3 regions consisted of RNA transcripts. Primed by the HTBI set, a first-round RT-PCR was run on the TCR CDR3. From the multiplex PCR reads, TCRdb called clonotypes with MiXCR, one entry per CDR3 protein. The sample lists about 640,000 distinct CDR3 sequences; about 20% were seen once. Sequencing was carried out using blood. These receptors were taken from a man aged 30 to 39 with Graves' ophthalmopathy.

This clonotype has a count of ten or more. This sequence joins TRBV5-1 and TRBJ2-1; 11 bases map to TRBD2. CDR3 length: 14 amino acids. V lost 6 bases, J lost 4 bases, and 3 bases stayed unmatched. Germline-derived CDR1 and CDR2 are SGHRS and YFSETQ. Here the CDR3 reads CASKGLAEYNEQFF. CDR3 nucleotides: TGCGCCAGCAAGGGACTAGCGGAGTACAATGAGCAGTTCTTC.

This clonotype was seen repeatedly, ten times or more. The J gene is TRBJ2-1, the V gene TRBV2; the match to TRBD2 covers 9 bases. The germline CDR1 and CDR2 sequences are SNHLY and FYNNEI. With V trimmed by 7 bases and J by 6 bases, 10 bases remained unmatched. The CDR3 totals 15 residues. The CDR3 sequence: CASTRPTSGTNEQFF. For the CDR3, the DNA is TGTGCCAGCACCAGGCCGACTAGCGGCACCAATGAGCAGTTCTTC.

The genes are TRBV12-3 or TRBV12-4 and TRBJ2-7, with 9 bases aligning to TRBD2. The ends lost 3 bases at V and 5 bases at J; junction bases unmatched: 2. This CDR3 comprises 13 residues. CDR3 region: CASSFAGGNEQYF. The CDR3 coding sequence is TGTGCCAGCAGTTTTGCGGGGGGGAACGAGCAGTACTTC.

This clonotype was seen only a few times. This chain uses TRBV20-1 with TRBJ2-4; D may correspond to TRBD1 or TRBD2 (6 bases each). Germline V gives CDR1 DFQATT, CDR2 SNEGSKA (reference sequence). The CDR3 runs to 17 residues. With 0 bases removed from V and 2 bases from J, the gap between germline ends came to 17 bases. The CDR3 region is CSARDHGGSVSKNIQYF. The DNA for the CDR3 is TGCAGTGCTAGAGATCACGGGGGCAGCGTCTCCAAAAACATTCAGTACTTC.

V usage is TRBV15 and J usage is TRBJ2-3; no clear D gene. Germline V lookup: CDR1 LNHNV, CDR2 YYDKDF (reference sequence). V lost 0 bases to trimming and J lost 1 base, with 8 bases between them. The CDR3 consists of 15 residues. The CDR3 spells CATSRDFEGTDTQYF. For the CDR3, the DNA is TGTGCCACCAGCAGAGATTTTGAAGGCACAGATACGCAGTATTTT.

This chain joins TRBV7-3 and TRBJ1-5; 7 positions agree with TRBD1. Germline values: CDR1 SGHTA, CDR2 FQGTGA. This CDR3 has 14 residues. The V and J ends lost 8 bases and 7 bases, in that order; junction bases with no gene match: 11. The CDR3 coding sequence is TGTGCCAGCCAATTACGACAGGGTGACCAGCCCCAGCATTTT. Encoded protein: CASQLRQGDQPQHF.

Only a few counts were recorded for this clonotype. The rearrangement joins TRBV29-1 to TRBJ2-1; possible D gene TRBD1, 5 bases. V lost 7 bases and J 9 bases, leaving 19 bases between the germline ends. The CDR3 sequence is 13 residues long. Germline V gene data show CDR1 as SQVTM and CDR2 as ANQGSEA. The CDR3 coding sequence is TGCAGCGCCAGGACATTGTTTCTCCCTGAGCAGTTCTTC. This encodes CSARTLFLPEQFF.

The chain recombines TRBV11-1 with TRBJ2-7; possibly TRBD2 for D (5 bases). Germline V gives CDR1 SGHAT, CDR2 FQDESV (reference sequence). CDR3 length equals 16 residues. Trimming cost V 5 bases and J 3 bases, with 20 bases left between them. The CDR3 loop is CASSQGSGGTGYEQYF. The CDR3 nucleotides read TGTGCCAGCAGCCAAGGAAGCGGAGGAACGGGCTACGAGCAGTACTTC. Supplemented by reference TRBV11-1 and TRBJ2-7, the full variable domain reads EAEVAQSPRYKITEKSQAVAFWCDPISGHATLYWYRQILGQGPELLVQFQDESVVDDSQLPKDRFSAERLKGVDSTLKIQPAELGDSAMYLCASSQGSGGTGYEQYFGPGTRLTVT.

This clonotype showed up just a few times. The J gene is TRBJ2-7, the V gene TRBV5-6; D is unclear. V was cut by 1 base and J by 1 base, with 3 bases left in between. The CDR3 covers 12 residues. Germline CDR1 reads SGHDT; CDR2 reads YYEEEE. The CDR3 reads CASSLWSYEQYF. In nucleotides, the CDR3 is TGTGCCAGCAGCTTGTGGTCCTACGAGCAGTACTTC.

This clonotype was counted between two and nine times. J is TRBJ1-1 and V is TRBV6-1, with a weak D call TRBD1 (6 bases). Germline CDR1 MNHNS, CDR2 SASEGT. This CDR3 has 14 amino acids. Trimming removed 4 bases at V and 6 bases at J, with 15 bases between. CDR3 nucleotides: TGTGCCAGCAGTGCTGCTGGAAAGGGGGCTGAAGCTTTCTTT. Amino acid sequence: CASSAAGKGAEAFF.

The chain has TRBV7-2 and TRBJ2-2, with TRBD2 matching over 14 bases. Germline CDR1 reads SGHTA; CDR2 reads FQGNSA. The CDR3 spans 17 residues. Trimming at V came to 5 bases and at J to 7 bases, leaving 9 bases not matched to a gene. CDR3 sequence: CASSQMGLAGEDGELFF. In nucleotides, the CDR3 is TGTGCCAGCAGCCAAATGGGACTAGCGGGAGAGGACGGGGAGCTGTTTTTT.

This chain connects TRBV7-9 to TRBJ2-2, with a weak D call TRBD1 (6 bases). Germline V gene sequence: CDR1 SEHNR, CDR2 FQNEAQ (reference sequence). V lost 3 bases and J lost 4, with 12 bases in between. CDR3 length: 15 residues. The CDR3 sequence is CASSFGDIGTGELFF. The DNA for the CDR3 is TGTGCCAGCAGCTTCGGGGACATAGGCACCGGGGAGCTGTTTTTT.

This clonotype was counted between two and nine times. The CDR3 here is CASTYLAPGDEQFF. CDR3 nucleotide sequence: TGTGCCAGCACCTACCTAGCACCAGGCGATGAGCAGTTCTTC. This chain uses TRBV7-2 with TRBJ2-1, with D perhaps TRBD2 (5 bases). Trimming cost V 7 bases and J 8 bases, with 18 bases left between them. From germline, CDR1 is SGHTA and CDR2 FQGNSA. CDR3 length: 14 amino acids.

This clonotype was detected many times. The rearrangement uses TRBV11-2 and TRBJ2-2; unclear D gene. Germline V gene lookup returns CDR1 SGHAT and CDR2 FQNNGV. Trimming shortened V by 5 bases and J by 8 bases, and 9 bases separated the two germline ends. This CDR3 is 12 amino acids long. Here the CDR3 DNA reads TGTGCCAGCAGCCACATGAAAGGGGAGCTGTTTTTT. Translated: CASSHMKGELFF.

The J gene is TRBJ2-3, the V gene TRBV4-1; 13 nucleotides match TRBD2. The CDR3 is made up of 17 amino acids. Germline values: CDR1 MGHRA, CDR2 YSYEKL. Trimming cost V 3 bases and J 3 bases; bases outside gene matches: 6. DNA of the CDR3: TGCGCCAGCAGCCACACACTAGCGGGAGGGCCGACAGATACGCAGTATTTT. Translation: CASSHTLAGGPTDTQYF.

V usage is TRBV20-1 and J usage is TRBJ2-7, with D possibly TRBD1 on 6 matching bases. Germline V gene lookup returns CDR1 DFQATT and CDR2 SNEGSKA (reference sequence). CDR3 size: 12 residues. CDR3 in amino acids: CGMEDSSYEQYF. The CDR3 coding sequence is TGCGGAATGGAGGACAGCTCCTACGAGCAGTACTTC.

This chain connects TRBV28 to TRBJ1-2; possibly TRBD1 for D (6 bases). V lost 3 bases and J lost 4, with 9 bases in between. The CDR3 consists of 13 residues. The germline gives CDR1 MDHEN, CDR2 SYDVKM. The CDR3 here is CASSFRTVYGYTF. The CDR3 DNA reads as TGTGCCAGCAGTTTTCGGACAGTCTATGGCTACACCTTC.

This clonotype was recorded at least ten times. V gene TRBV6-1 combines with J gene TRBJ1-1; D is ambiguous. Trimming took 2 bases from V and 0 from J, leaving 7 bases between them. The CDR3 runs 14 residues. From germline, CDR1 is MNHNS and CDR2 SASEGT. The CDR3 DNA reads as TGTGCCAGCAGTGAAAACGAGATGAACACTGAAGCTTTCTTT. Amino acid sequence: CASSENEMNTEAFF.

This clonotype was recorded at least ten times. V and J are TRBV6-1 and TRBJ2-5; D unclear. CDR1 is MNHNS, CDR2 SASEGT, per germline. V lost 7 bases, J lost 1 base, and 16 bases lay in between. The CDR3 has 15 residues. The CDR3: CASTLSRSGQETQYF. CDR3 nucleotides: TGTGCCAGCACTCTCTCACGGTCCGGCCAAGAGACCCAGTACTTC.

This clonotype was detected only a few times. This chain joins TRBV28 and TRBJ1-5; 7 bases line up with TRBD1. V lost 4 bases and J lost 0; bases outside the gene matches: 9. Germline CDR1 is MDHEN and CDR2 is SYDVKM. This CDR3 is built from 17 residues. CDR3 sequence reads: CASSSPPDRYSNQPQHF. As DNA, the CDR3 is TGTGCCAGCAGTTCCCCACCGGACAGGTATAGCAATCAGCCCCAGCATTTT.

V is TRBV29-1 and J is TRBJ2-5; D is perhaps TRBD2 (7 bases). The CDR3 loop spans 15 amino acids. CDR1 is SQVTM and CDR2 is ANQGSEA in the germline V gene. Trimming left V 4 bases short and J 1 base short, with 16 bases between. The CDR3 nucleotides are TGCAGCGTTGGAGGAACAGGGAGGGTCCAAGAGACCCAGTACTTC. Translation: CSVGGTGRVQETQYF. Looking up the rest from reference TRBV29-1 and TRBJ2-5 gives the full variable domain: SAVISQKPSRDICQRGTSLTIQCQVDSQVTMMFWYRQQPGQSLTLIATANQGSEATYESGFVIDKFPISRPNLTFSTLTVSNMSPEDSSIYLCSVGGTGRVQETQYFGPGTRLLVL.

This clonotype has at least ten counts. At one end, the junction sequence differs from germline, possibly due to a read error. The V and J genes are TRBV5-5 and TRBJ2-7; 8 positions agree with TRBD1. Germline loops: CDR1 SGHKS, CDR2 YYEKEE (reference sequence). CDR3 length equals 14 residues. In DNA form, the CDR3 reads TGCGCCAGCAGCTTTGGACAGGGAATCTACGAGCAGTACTTC. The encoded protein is CASSFGQGIYEQYF.

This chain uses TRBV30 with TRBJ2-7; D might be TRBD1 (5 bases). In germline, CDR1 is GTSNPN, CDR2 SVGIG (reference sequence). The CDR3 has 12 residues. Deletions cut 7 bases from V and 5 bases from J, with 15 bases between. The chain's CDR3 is CALCRDSHEQYF. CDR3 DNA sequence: TGTGCCTTATGTAGAGACAGCCACGAGCAGTACTTC.

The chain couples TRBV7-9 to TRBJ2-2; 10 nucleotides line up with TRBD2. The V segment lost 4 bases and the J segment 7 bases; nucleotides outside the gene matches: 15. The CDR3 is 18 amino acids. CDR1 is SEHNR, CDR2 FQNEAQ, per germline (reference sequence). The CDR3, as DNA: TGTGCCAGCAGCTCCCGCAGACTAGCGGGCCCAGTAGGCGGGGAGCTGTTTTTT. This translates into CASSSRRLAGPVGGELFF.

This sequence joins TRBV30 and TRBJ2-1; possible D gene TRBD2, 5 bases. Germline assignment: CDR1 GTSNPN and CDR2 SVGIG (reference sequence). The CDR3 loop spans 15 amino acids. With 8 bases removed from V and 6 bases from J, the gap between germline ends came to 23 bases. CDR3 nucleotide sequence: TGTGCCCGCGCCCTCCACGGTGGGAGTCCCAATGAGCAGTTCTTC. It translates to CARALHGGSPNEQFF.

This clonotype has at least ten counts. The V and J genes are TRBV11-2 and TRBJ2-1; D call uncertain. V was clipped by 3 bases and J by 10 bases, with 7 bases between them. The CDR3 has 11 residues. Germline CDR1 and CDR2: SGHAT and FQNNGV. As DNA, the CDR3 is TGTGCCAGCAGCTTGGTAAGGGAGCAGTTCTTC. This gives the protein CASSLVREQFF.

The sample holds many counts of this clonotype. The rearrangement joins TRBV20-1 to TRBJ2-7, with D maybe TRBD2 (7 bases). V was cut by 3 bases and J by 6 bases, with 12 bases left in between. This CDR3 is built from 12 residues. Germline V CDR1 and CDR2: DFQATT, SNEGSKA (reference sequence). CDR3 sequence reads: CSARGGGPEQYF. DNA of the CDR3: TGCAGTGCTAGGGGAGGGGGGCCCGAGCAGTACTTC.

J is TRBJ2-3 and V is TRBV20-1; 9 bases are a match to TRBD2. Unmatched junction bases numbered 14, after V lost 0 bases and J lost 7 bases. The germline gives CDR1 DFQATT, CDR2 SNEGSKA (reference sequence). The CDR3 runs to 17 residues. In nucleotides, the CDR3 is TGCAGTGCTAGAGATCCCACGTTTAGCGGGAGTGGTTATACGCAGTATTTT. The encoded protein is CSARDPTFSGSGYTQYF.

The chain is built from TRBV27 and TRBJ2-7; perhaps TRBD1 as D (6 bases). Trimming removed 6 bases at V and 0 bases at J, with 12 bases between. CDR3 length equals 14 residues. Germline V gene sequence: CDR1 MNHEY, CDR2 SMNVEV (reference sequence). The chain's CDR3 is CASSSTGYSYEQYF. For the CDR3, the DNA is TGTGCCAGCAGCTCAACAGGGTACTCCTACGAGCAGTACTTC.

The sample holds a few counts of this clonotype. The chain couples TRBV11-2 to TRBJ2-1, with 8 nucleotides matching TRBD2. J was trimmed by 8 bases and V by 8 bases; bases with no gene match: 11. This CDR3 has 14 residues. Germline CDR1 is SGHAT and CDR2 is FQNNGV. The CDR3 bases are TGTGCCAGCGGGGCGGGGGGTGGTGTGCATGAGCAGTTCTTC. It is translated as CASGAGGGVHEQFF. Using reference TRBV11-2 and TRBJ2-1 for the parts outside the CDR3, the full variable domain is EAGVAQSPRYKIIEKRQSVAFWCNPISGHATLYWYQQILGQGPKLLIQFQNNGVVDDSQLPKDRFSAERLKGVDSTLKIQPAKLEDSAVYLCASGAGGGVHEQFFGPGTRLTVL.

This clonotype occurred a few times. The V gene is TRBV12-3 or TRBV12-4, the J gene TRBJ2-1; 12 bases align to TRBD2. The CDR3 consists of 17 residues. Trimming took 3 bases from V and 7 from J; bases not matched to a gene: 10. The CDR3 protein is CASSFPPTSGRGNEQFF. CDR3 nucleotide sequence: TGTGCCAGCAGTTTCCCGCCGACTAGCGGGAGAGGAAATGAGCAGTTCTTC.

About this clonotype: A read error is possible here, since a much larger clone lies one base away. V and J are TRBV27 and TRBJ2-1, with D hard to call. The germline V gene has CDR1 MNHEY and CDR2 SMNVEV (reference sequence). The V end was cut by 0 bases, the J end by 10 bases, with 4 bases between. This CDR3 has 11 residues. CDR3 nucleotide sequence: TGTGCCAGCAGTTTATCTAGGGAGCAGTTCTTC. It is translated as CASSLSREQFF.